This is a list of T cell receptor beta chains from one sample in a study of blood T cell repertoires in COVID-19. The protocol was immunoSEQ multiplex PCR, while the TCRdb copy is restricted to in-frame clones and leaves out a portion. The sample records around 60,000 clones, 88% being singletons. Sequencing used peripheral blood. Receptors originate from a man in his 70s with acute or convalescent COVID-19. CDR3s include the opening cysteine and the closing phenylalanine or tryptophan. D genes are given only for firm matches. The listing skips clone size in some rows; elsewhere it reads once, few, many or a size class.

CDR3 DNA	CDR3 protein	J gene	clone size	V gene	D gene
TGTGCCAGTAGTACCGGGACAACGAACACTGAAGCTTTCTTT	CASSTGTTNTEAFF	TRBJ1-1	-	TRBV19	-
TGTGCCAGCAGCTTAAAGGAGGGGAGGTTTTTGGAAGAGACCCAGTACTTC	CASSLKEGRFLEETQYF	TRBJ2-5	-	TRBV5-5	-
TGTGCCAGCAGTGAATCTTGGGGATCAGGGTACGAGCAGTACTTC	CASSESWGSGYEQYF	TRBJ2-7	-	TRBV6-1	-
TGTGCCAGCAGTAAAGAAGGGGCAACTAATGAAAAACTGTTTTTT	CASSKEGATNEKLFF	TRBJ1-4	-	TRBV5-6	-
TGTGCCAGCAGCTTGTTCCCATCCGGGACTAGAAGCACAGATACGCAGTATTTT	CASSLFPSGTRSTDTQYF	TRBJ2-3	few	TRBV5-5	TRBD2
TGCGCCAGCAGTCTGACAGGGTATCTCGGTGGGGCCAACGTCCTGACTTTC	CASSLTGYLGGANVLTF	TRBJ2-6	-	TRBV5-1	TRBD1
TGTGCCAGCGAGGGGGCCGGGGTCTATGGCTACACCTTC	CASEGAGVYGYTF	TRBJ1-2	-	TRBV2	TRBD1
TGTGCCAGCAGTTTAAACCCGGTCCATTTTCCCGATTCACCCCTCCACTTT	CASSLNPVHFPDSPLHF	TRBJ1-6	once	TRBV27	-
TGTGCCAGCAGCTTAAGCGGTGGCTACACCTTC	CASSLSGGYTF	TRBJ1-2	few	TRBV5-6	-
TGTGCCATCAGTTACGGTGGTACAGATACGCAGTATTTT	CAISYGGTDTQYF	TRBJ2-3	-	TRBV10-3	-
TGTGCCTGGACTAGGGGGATTTGGGAGACCCAGTACTTC	CAWTRGIWETQYF	TRBJ2-5	-	TRBV30	-
TGCGCCAGCAGCCAAGATCGAGGCAGGGGTGGTCGAGACAACTATGGCTACACCTTC	CASSQDRGRGGRDNYGYTF	TRBJ1-2	-	TRBV4-1	-
TGTGCCAGCAGCCAGCGACAGGGGCGCACAGATACGCAGTATTTT	CASSQRQGRTDTQYF	TRBJ2-3	-	TRBV4-2	TRBD1
TGTGCCAGCAGCTTCGGGTCTAGCGGGGGCACAGATACGCAGTATTTT	CASSFGSSGGTDTQYF	TRBJ2-3	-	TRBV7-2	TRBD2
TGCGCCAGCAGCTTTTGGGGGGGCCCTAACTATGGCTACACCTTC	CASSFWGGPNYGYTF	TRBJ1-2	-	TRBV4-3	-
TGTGCCAGCAGCCACGATTCAGGGGGAACGGTTAAGACCGGGGAGCTGTTTTTT	CASSHDSGGTVKTGELFF	TRBJ2-2	-	TRBV4-2	TRBD1
TGTGCCAGCAGCTTAGGGGGAGCCGCCACGGAGCAGTTCTTC	CASSLGGAATEQFF	TRBJ2-1	-	TRBV7-9	-
TGCAGTGCTAGCGAGGGGGCTGAAGCTTTCTTT	CSASEGAEAFF	TRBJ1-1	-	TRBV20-1	-
TGTGCCAGCAGCTCGCGGGGAGGCAGCACAGATACGCAGTATTTT	CASSSRGGSTDTQYF	TRBJ2-3	-	TRBV7-9	-
TGTGCCAGCAGTTTGGGGGGTCGAACTGAAGCTTTCTTT	CASSLGGRTEAFF	TRBJ1-1	-	TRBV6-5	-
TGTGCCAGCAGAGAGAGCGGGGCAACCTACGAGCAGTACTTC	CASRESGATYEQYF	TRBJ2-7	-	TRBV6-6	TRBD2
TGTGCCAGCTCACCTGGGACAGGTTTCACCGGGGAGCTGTTTTTT	CASSPGTGFTGELFF	TRBJ2-2	-	TRBV18	TRBD1
TGTGCCAGCAGCTTAGTCCGCGGGGGCACAGATACGCAGTATTTT	CASSLVRGGTDTQYF	TRBJ2-3	once	TRBV11-3	-
TGTGCCAGCAGCCAAGATCCGGGCAGGGGGCATAACTATGGCTACACCTTC	CASSQDPGRGHNYGYTF	TRBJ1-2	-	TRBV3-1/TRBV3-2	TRBD1
TGTGCCAGCAGCCAAGCTACAGGGAACACTGAAGCTTTCTTT	CASSQATGNTEAFF	TRBJ1-1	-	TRBV2	-
TGTGCCACCCAGACAGGGAACTATGGCTACACCTTC	CATQTGNYGYTF	TRBJ1-2	-	TRBV15	TRBD1